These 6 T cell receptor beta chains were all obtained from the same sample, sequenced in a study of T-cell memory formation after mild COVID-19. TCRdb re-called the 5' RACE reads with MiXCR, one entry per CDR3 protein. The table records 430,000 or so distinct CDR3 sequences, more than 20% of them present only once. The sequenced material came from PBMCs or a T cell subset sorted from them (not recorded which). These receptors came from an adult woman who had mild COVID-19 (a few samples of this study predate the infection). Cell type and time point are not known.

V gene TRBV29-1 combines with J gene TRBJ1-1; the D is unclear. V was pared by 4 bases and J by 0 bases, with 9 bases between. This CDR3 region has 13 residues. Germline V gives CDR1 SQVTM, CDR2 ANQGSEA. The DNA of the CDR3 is TGCAGCGTTGCCCCGCGGATGAACACTGAAGCTTTCTTT. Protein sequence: CSVAPRMNTEAFF.

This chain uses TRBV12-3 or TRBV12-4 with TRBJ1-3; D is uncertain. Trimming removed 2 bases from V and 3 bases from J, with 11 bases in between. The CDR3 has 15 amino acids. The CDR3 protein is CASSLFWGNGNTIYF. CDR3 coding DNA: TGTGCCAGCAGTTTATTTTGGGGAAATGGAAACACCATATATTTT.

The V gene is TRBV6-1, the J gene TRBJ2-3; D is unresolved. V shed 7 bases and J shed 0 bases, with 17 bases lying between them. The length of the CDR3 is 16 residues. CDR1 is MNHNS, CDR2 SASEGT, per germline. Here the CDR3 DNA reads TGTGCCAGCACCAGAGCTCCGGCGGCTAGCACAGATACGCAGTATTTT. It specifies CASTRAPAASTDTQYF.

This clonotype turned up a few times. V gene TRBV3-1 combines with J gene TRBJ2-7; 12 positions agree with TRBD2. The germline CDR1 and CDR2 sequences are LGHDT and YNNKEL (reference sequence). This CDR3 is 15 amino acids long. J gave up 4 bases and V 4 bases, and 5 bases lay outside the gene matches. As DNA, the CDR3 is TGTGCCAGCAGCCGGCGACTAGCGGGAGATTACGAGCAGTACTTC. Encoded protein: CASSRRLAGDYEQYF.

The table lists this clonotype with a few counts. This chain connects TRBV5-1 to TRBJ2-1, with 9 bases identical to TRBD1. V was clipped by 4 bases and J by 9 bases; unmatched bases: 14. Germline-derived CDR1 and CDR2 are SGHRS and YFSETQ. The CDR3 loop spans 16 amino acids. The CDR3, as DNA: TGCGCCAGCAGCCCGGTACCGGGACAGGGTGGTAGTGAGCAGTTCTTC. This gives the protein CASSPVPGQGGSEQFF.

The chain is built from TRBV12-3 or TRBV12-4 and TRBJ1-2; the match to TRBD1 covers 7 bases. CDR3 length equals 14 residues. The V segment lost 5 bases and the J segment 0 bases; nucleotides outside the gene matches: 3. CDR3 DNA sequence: TGTGCCAGCAGTCCAGGGGGGGCTAACTATGGCTACACCTTC. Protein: CASSPGGANYGYTF.